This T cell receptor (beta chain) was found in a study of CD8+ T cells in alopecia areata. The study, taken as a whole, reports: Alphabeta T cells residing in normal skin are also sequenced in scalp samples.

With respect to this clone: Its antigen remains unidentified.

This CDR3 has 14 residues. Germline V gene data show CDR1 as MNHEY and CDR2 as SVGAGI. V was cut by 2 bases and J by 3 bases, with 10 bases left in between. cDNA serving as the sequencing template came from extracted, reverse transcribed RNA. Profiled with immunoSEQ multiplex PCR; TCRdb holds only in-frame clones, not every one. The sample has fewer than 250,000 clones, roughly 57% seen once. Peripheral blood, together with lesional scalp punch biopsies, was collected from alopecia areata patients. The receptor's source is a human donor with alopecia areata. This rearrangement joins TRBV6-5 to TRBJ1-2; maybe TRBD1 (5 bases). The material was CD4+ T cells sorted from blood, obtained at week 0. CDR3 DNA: TGTGCCAGCAGTTACGGACACCCAGACTATGGCTACACCTTC. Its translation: CASSYGHPDYGYTF.